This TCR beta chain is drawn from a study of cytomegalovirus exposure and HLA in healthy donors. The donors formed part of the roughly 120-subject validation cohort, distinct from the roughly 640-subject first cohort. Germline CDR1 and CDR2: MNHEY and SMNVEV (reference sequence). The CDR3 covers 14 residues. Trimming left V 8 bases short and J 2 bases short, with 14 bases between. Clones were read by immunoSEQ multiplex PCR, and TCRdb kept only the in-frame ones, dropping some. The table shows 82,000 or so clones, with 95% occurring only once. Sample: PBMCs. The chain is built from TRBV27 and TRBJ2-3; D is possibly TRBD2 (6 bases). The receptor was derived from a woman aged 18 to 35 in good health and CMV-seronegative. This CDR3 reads CASRYGGPTDTQYF. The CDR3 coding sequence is TGTGCCAGCCGCTACGGGGGTCCCACAGATACGCAGTATTTT.